Each of the 32 T cell receptor beta chains below was sequenced from the same sample in a study of blood T cell repertoires in COVID-19. Sequencing used immunoSEQ multiplex PCR; TCRdb keeps in-frame clones, though not all of them. The table records about 42,000 clones, 70% to 90% of them present only once. Specimen: peripheral blood. All receptors derive from a man between 65 and 80 years old with acute or convalescent COVID-19.

The chain recombines TRBV27 with TRBJ2-1; 13 nucleotides line up with TRBD2. From germline, CDR1 is MNHEY and CDR2 SMNVEV (reference sequence). Trimming removed 4 bases from V and 8 bases from J; junction bases left unmatched: 11. CDR3 length equals 17 residues. CDR3 coding DNA: TGTGCCAGCAGTTCGATTGGTCGGACTAGCGGGAGTCATGAGCAGTTCTTC. Residues: CASSSIGRTSGSHEQFF.

The J gene is TRBJ2-3, the V gene TRBV7-8; maybe TRBD1 (5 bases). Trimming took off 3 bases at V and 3 bases at J, with 13 bases between the two ends. Germline-derived CDR1 and CDR2 are SGHVS and FQNEAQ. The CDR3 length is 15 residues. Here the CDR3 reads CASSFTLGQTDTQYF. Written as DNA, the CDR3 is TGTGCCAGCAGCTTCACCCTCGGACAAACAGATACGCAGTATTTT.

The rearrangement uses TRBV11-3 and TRBJ2-1, with 14 nucleotides matching TRBD2. The germline V gene encodes CDR1 SGHNT and CDR2 YENEEA. This CDR3 has 18 amino acids. Trimming took 4 bases from V and 6 from J; bases not matched to a gene: 11. CDR3 region: CASSSNPGLAGVSNEQFF. In DNA form, the CDR3 reads TGTGCCAGCAGCTCAAACCCGGGACTAGCGGGGGTTTCCAATGAGCAGTTCTTC. The full variable domain, with the rest looked up from reference TRBV11-3 and TRBJ2-1, is EAGVVQSPRYKIIEKKQPVAFWCNPISGHNTLYWYLQNLGQGPELLIRYENEEAVDDSQLPKDRFSAERLKGVDSTLKIQPAELGDSAVYLCASSSNPGLAGVSNEQFFGPGTRLTVL.

This chain links TRBV25-1 with TRBJ1-4; 7 positions agree with TRBD1. Germline CDR1 MGHDK, CDR2 SYGVNS. The length of the CDR3 is 14 residues. The V segment lost 4 bases and the J segment 7 bases; nucleotides outside the gene matches: 6. The CDR3 DNA reads as TGTGCCAGCAGTGTCCAGACAGGGCCTGAAAAACTGTTTTTT. Translation gives CASSVQTGPEKLFF.

The chain links TRBV6-4 to TRBJ2-2; 7 bases fit TRBD1. After removal of 0 bases from V and 2 bases from J, the junction contained 3 bases not matched to a gene. The germline V gene encodes CDR1 MRHNA and CDR2 SNTAGT. The CDR3 spans 16 residues. The CDR3 nucleotides are TGTGCCAGCAGTGACTCGACAGGGTTTAACACCGGGGAGCTGTTTTTT. It yields the protein CASSDSTGFNTGELFF.

This chain connects TRBV15 to TRBJ1-1; D gene unclear. Between the trimmed V and J ends, which lost 0 bases and 0 bases, there was a span of 11 bases. The germline CDR1 and CDR2 sequences are LNHNV and YYDKDF (reference sequence). This CDR3 comprises 16 residues. DNA for the CDR3: TGTGCCACCAGCAGAGATCGTGAGAATCTGAACACTGAAGCTTTCTTT. Translation: CATSRDRENLNTEAFF.

V is TRBV5-6 and J is TRBJ1-1; no clear D gene. Looked up from germline, CDR1 is SGHDT and CDR2 is YYEEEE. The CDR3 is made up of 15 amino acids. V lost 1 base and J 3 bases, leaving 13 bases between the germline ends. CDR3 in DNA: TGTGCCAGCAGCTTGTACCAGGTAATGTACACTGAAGCTTTCTTT. Translated: CASSLYQVMYTEAFF.

Note on this clone: Other nucleotide sequences from this sample produce the same CDR3. The chain combines TRBV5-1 with TRBJ1-1, with D tentatively TRBD1 (5 bases). Germline V lookup: CDR1 SGHRS, CDR2 YFSETQ. Trimming removed 1 base from V and 4 bases from J, with 8 bases in between. The length of the CDR3 is 13 residues. CDR3 residues: CASSLRGGTEAFF. The CDR3, as DNA: TGCGCCAGCAGCTTGCGGGGGGGCACTGAAGCTTTCTTT.

The chain employs TRBV19 and TRBJ2-3; the D gene is possibly TRBD2 (6 bases). Germline assignment: CDR1 LNHDA and CDR2 SQIVND (reference sequence). This CDR3 is 14 amino acids long. The V gene lost 3 bases and the J gene lost 7 bases, with 14 bases spanning the gap. The DNA for the CDR3 is TGTGCCAGTAGTATGCCGGGGGAGCGATATACGCAGTATTTT. Translation gives CASSMPGERYTQYF.

The chain combines TRBV6-2 or TRBV6-3 with TRBJ2-7, with D possibly matching TRBD2 (5 bases). V was clipped by 4 bases and J by 6 bases, with 10 bases between them. CDR3 size: 12 residues. Germline CDR1 MNHEY, CDR2 SVGEGT. CDR3 in amino acids: CASSSVGSEQYF. CDR3 nucleotide sequence: TGTGCCAGCAGTTCCGTTGGGAGCGAGCAGTACTTC.

The chain is built from TRBV13 and TRBJ2-2; no firm D call. There are 11 residues in the CDR3. V lost 2 bases and J 7 bases, leaving 2 bases between the germline ends. Looked up from germline, CDR1 is PRHDT and CDR2 is FYEKMQ (reference sequence). CDR3 amino acids: CASSLRGELFF. CDR3 nucleotides: TGTGCCAGCAGCTTACGCGGGGAGCTGTTTTTT.

The chain carries TRBV19 and TRBJ1-5; D is unresolved. Trimming cost V 6 bases and J 3 bases, with 15 bases left between them. Germline CDR1 is LNHDA and CDR2 is SQIVND (reference sequence). The CDR3 runs to 15 residues. This CDR3 reads CASRARHVNNQPQHF. For the CDR3, the DNA is TGTGCCAGTAGGGCCCGACACGTTAACAATCAGCCCCAGCATTTT.

This chain joins TRBV18 and TRBJ1-3, with D tentatively TRBD1 (5 bases). The CDR3 sequence is 15 residues long. Looked up from germline, CDR1 is KGHSH and CDR2 is LQKENI. Trimming stripped 6 bases from V and 2 bases from J, with 14 bases between. The CDR3, as DNA: TGTGCCAGCTCCCAAGCGGGGCAAGCTGGAAACACCATATATTTT. Translation gives CASSQAGQAGNTIYF.

The genes are TRBV5-1 and TRBJ1-1; 8 bases fit TRBD1. V dropped 4 bases and J dropped 4; count of bases not matched to a gene: 15. This CDR3 comprises 17 residues. Germline V gene sequence: CDR1 SGHRS, CDR2 YFSETQ. The DNA for the CDR3 is TGCGCCAGCAGCCCGACGCGGACAGGGCTTTTGTTCACTGAAGCTTTCTTT. Protein: CASSPTRTGLLFTEAFF.

The J gene is TRBJ2-1, the V gene TRBV4-2, with 12 bases lining up with TRBD2. There are 17 residues in the CDR3. The germline V gene encodes CDR1 LGHNA and CDR2 YNFKEQ. V gave up 5 bases and J gave up 6 bases; unmatched junction bases: 11. The DNA of the CDR3 is TGTGCCAGCAGCACCCCGACTAGCGGGAGAAGTTTCAATGAGCAGTTCTTC. As protein: CASSTPTSGRSFNEQFF.

The chain combines TRBV5-4 with TRBJ1-2; D is perhaps TRBD1 (5 bases). CDR1 and CDR2 from the germline V gene are SGHNT and YYREEE (reference sequence). This CDR3 comprises 15 residues. V dropped 4 bases and J dropped 0 bases, with 13 bases sitting between them. CDR3 amino acids: CASSTLTAANYGYTF. In nucleotides, the CDR3 is TGTGCCAGCAGCACCCTGACAGCTGCTAACTATGGCTACACCTTC.

The J gene is TRBJ1-6, the V gene TRBV10-3; 8 nucleotides line up with TRBD1. This CDR3 comprises 17 residues. CDR1 is ENHRY, CDR2 SYGVKD, per germline. V was pared by 0 bases and J by 6 bases, with 7 bases of the junction left unmatched. CDR3 nucleotide sequence: TGTGCCATCAGTGAGTCCGCAGGGGGCTCGAGTAATTCACCCCTCCACTTT. Translating it yields CAISESAGGSSNSPLHF.

The V call is TRBV7-2, the J call TRBJ1-3, with D possibly TRBD1 on 6 matching bases. V was pared by 5 bases and J by 2 bases, with 19 bases between. The CDR3 contains 17 residues. Germline CDR1 reads SGHTA; CDR2 reads FQGNSA. CDR3: CASSLIPERGTGNTIYF. The CDR3, as DNA: TGTGCCAGCAGCCTTATCCCGGAGAGGGGGACTGGAAACACCATATATTTT.

V and J are TRBV9 and TRBJ1-1, with 9 bases identical to TRBD1. The length of the CDR3 is 14 residues. Unmatched junction bases numbered 7, after V lost 4 bases and J lost 6 bases. Germline V gives CDR1 SGDLS, CDR2 YYNGEE. CDR3 residues: CASSTPGQGAEAFF. In DNA, the CDR3 is TGTGCCAGCAGCACCCCGGGACAGGGCGCTGAAGCTTTCTTT.

The V and J genes are TRBV19 and TRBJ1-1, with D unclear. Trimming removed 3 bases from V and 0 bases from J, with 14 bases in between. Germline CDR1 LNHDA, CDR2 SQIVND (reference sequence). This CDR3 spans 16 amino acids. The CDR3 loop reads CASSMVGERMNTEAFF. In DNA form, the CDR3 reads TGTGCCAGTAGTATGGTCGGGGAAAGGATGAACACTGAAGCTTTCTTT.

There are many counts of this clone. This chain uses TRBV5-1 with TRBJ1-1; TRBD1 is a possible D gene (5 bases). This CDR3 is 13 amino acids long. The germline V gene has CDR1 SGHRS and CDR2 YFSETQ. Trimming took off 7 bases at V and 3 bases at J, with 13 bases between the two ends. CDR3 residues: CASLPGGHTEAFF. The CDR3, as DNA: TGCGCCAGCCTCCCGGGGGGACACACTGAAGCTTTCTTT. Drawing the rest from reference TRBV5-1 and TRBJ1-1, the complete variable domain is KAGVTQTPRYLIKTRGQQVTLSCSPISGHRSVSWYQQTPGQGLQFLFEYFSETQRNKGNFPGRFSGRQFSNSRSEMNVSTLELGDSALYLCASLPGGHTEAFFGQGTRLTVV.

V and J are TRBV6-4 and TRBJ2-7; 9 bases match TRBD1. The CDR3 has 19 residues. The V gene end was trimmed by 3 bases and the J gene end by 6 bases; junction bases not matched to a gene: 21. CDR1 MRHNA and CDR2 SNTAGT come from the germline V gene. The CDR3 nucleotides read TGTGCCAGCAGTGAAACGGGGACAGGGTGGGATTTTATTGCCGGCGAGCAGTACTTC. This gives the protein CASSETGTGWDFIAGEQYF.

The chain joins TRBV10-3 to TRBJ2-2; 9 bases fit TRBD2. V lost 0 bases, J lost 4 bases, and 9 bases stayed unmatched. Germline loops: CDR1 ENHRY, CDR2 SYGVKD. CDR3 length: 18 amino acids. The CDR3 nucleotides are TGTGCCATCAGTGAGTCGAGGGCTAGCGGGGTGAGCACCGGGGAGCTGTTTTTT. Its translation: CAISESRASGVSTGELFF.

The table lists this clone with a count of one. V usage is TRBV4-1 and J usage is TRBJ1-3, with unresolved D. Looked up from germline, CDR1 is MGHRA and CDR2 is YSYEKL. V was cut by 3 bases and J by 8 bases, with 14 bases left in between. The CDR3 is 14 amino acids. The DNA for the CDR3 is TGCGCCAGCAGCCAGACGGCTCTAGAGGACACCATATATTTT. Its translation is CASSQTALEDTIYF.

This rearrangement joins TRBV9 to TRBJ1-1, with D tentatively TRBD1 (5 bases). V dropped 1 base and J dropped 0 bases, with 10 bases sitting between them. The germline gives CDR1 SGDLS, CDR2 YYNGEE. The CDR3 runs to 15 residues. CDR3 residues: CASSVNRNMNTEAFF. The CDR3 DNA is TGTGCCAGCAGCGTAAACAGGAATATGAACACTGAAGCTTTCTTT.

This sequence joins TRBV9 and TRBJ1-3; no definite D call. V lost 5 bases, J lost 0 bases, and 12 bases lay in between. In germline, CDR1 is SGDLS, CDR2 YYNGEE. The CDR3 runs 15 residues. The CDR3 region has the DNA TGTGCCAGCAGTATTCGCCCAGGCTCTGGAAACACCATATATTTT. Its translation: CASSIRPGSGNTIYF.

J is TRBJ2-3 and V is TRBV24-1; D remains ambiguous. Trimming removed 3 bases at V and 10 bases at J, with 16 bases between. The CDR3 extends over 14 amino acids. Germline CDR1 and CDR2: KGHDR and SFDVKD. The CDR3 nucleotides read TGTGCCACCAGTGATCCCGACTGGCCAAGTGCGCAGTATTTT. It yields the protein CATSDPDWPSAQYF.

This clone was recorded once. The chain joins TRBV9 to TRBJ1-5, with 8 nucleotides matching TRBD1. V shed 0 bases and J 9 bases; nucleotides not matched to a gene: 8. CDR1 SGDLS and CDR2 YYNGEE come from the germline V gene. This CDR3 is built from 15 residues. CDR3 DNA sequence: TGTGCCAGCAGCGTAGCTAGTGACAGGGGTGGGCCCCAGCATTTT. Its protein is CASSVASDRGGPQHF.

This chain links TRBV18 with TRBJ2-3; maybe TRBD1 (5 bases). The CDR3 length is 15 residues. V lost 6 bases and J 1 base, leaving 14 bases between the germline ends. Looked up from germline, CDR1 is KGHSH and CDR2 is LQKENI. DNA for the CDR3: TGTGCCAGCTCCGATACAGGTGGACGCACAGATACGCAGTATTTT. Translation: CASSDTGGRTDTQYF.

V is TRBV6-5 and J is TRBJ1-6; D gene ambiguous. Germline CDR1 and CDR2: MNHEY and SVGAGI. Trimming took off 3 bases at V and 0 bases at J, with 9 bases between the two ends. The CDR3 has 16 residues. The CDR3 loop reads CASSYTGISYNSPLHF. The DNA for the CDR3 is TGTGCCAGCAGTTATACGGGGATCTCCTATAATTCACCCCTCCACTTT.

Only one count was recorded for this clone. This chain joins TRBV7-2 and TRBJ1-6, with 8 bases lining up with TRBD1. The trim removed 8 bases at V and 3 bases at J, leaving 0 bases unmatched. CDR1 SGHTA and CDR2 FQGNSA come from the germline V gene. The CDR3 is 13 residues long. CDR3 in amino acids: CASGQGYNSPLHF. The CDR3 bases are TGTGCCAGCGGACAGGGCTATAATTCACCCCTCCACTTT.

The chain is built from TRBV7-2 and TRBJ2-1; no definite D call. CDR1 SGHTA and CDR2 FQGNSA come from the germline V gene. Trimming pared 5 bases from V and 4 bases from J, leaving 12 bases between. The CDR3 runs to 14 residues. DNA for the CDR3: TGTGCCAGCAGCCCCCTGGGCCCTTACAATGAGCAGTTCTTC. Translation: CASSPLGPYNEQFF.